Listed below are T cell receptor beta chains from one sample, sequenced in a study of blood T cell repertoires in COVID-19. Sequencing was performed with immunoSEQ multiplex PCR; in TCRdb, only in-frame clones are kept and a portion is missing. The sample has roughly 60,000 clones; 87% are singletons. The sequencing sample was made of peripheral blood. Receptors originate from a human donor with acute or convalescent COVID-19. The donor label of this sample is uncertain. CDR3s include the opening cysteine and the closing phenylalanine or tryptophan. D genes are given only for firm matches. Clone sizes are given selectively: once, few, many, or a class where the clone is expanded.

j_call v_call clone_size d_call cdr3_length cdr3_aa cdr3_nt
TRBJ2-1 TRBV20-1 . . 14 CSASPASSYNEQFF TGCAGTGCTAGTCCCGCGAGCTCCTACAATGAGCAGTTCTTC
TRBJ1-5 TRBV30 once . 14 CAWNLSRGSKPQHF TGTGCCTGGAACCTGTCAAGGGGGAGCAAGCCCCAGCATTTT
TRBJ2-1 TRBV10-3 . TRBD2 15 CAIRESGREYNEQFF TGTGCCATCAGGGAAAGCGGGAGGGAATACAATGAGCAGTTCTTC
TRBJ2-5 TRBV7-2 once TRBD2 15 CASSFPSGGAETQYF TGTGCCAGCAGCTTCCCTAGCGGGGGGGCGGAGACCCAGTACTTC
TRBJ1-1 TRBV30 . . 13 CAWNIGARTEAFF TGTGCCTGGAACATAGGGGCGCGGACTGAAGCTTTCTTT
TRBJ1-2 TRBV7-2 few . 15 CASSLSPTRGYGYTF TGTGCCAGCAGCTTATCCCCGACACGCGGGTATGGCTACACCTTC
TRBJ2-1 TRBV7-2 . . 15 CASRDRQLSYNEQFF TGTGCCAGCAGGGACAGACAGCTCTCCTACAATGAGCAGTTCTTC
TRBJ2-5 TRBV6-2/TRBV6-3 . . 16 CASSYAGGTSQETQYF TGTGCCAGCAGTTACGCAGGAGGGACGAGCCAAGAGACCCAGTACTTC
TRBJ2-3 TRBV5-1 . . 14 CASRSGGITDTQYF TGCGCCAGCAGATCGGGGGGCATCACAGATACGCAGTATTTT
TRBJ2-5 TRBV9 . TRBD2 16 CASSVGSGGAQETQYF TGTGCCAGCAGCGTAGGTAGCGGGGGGGCCCAAGAGACCCAGTACTTC
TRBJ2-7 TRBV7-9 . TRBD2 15 CASSFSSGGGYEQYF TGTGCCAGCAGCTTTTCTAGCGGGGGGGGATACGAGCAGTACTTC
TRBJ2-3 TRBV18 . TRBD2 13 CASSPRTSGEQYF TGTGCCAGCTCACCGCGGACTAGCGGGGAGCAGTATTTT
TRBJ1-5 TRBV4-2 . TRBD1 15 CASSARTGGNQPQHF TGTGCCAGCAGCGCCCGGACAGGGGGGAATCAGCCCCAGCATTTT
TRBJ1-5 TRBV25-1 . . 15 CASSAAGPPNQPQHF TGTGCCAGCAGTGCGGCAGGCCCACCAAATCAGCCCCAGCATTTT
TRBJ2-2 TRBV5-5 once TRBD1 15 CASSFRQGTTGELFF TGTGCCAGCAGCTTCCGACAGGGGACCACCGGGGAGCTGTTTTTT
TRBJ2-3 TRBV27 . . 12 CASSFSTDTQYF TGTGCCAGCAGTTTTTCAACAGATACGCAGTATTTT
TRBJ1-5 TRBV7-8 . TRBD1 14 CASSLGDRVQPQHF TGTGCCAGCAGCTTGGGGGACAGGGTTCAGCCCCAGCATTTT
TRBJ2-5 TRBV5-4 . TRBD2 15 CASSLSSGGQETQYF TGTGCCAGCAGCTTGTCGAGCGGGGGACAAGAGACCCAGTACTTC
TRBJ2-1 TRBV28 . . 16 CASSFLPTGRYNEQFF TGTGCCAGCAGTTTCCTCCCGACAGGGAGGTACAATGAGCAGTTCTTC
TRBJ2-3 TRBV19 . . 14 CASSDRGGTDTQYF TGTGCCAGTAGCGACAGGGGAGGGACAGATACGCAGTATTTT
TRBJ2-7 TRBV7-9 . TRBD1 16 CASSKIMTGSSYEQYF TGTGCCAGCAGCAAAATAATGACAGGGAGCTCCTACGAGCAGTACTTC
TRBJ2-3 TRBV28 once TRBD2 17 CASSPERTSGSTDTQYF TGTGCCAGCAGTCCAGAGAGGACTAGCGGTAGCACAGATACGCAGTATTTT
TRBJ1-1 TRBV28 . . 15 CASSMQGLRNTEAFF TGTGCCAGCAGTATGCAGGGGTTGAGGAACACTGAAGCTTTCTTT
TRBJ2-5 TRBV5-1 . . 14 CASSLSQGGETQYF TGCGCCAGCAGCTTGAGTCAGGGTGGGGAGACCCAGTACTTC
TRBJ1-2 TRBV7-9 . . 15 CASSLKQGPHYGYTF TGTGCCAGCAGCCTAAAACAGGGTCCGCACTATGGCTACACCTTC
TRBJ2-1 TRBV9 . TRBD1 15 CASSEGQGARNEQFF TGTGCCAGCAGCGAGGGACAGGGGGCCCGCAATGAGCAGTTCTTC
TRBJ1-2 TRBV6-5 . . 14 CATPLFGRIYGYTF TGTGCCACTCCTCTCTTCGGCAGGATCTATGGCTACACCTTC
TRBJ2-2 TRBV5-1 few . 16 CASSSSGLQNTGELFF TGCGCCAGCAGCTCCTCGGGACTCCAGAACACCGGGGAGCTGTTTTTT
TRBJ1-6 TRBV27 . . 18 CASSLFATNTAYNSPLHF TGTGCCAGCAGTTTATTTGCGACAAATACGGCCTATAATTCACCCCTCCACTTT
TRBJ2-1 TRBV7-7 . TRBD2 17 CASSYRLAGGPGNEQFF TGTGCCAGCAGCTACAGACTAGCGGGGGGGCCTGGGAATGAGCAGTTCTTC
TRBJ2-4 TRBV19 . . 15 CASSSRSVNENIQYF TGTGCCAGTAGTTCGCGTAGCGTGAACGAGAACATTCAGTACTTC
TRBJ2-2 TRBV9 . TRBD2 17 CASSVGATSGVFGELFF TGTGCCAGCAGCGTAGGTGCGACTAGCGGGGTCTTCGGGGAGCTGTTTTTT
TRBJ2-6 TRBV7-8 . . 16 CASIPGRGSGANVLTF TGTGCCAGCATCCCGGGCCGGGGCTCTGGGGCCAACGTCCTGACTTTC
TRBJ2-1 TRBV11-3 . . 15 CASSFGGSSYNEQFF TGTGCCAGCAGCTTTGGTGGGAGCTCCTACAATGAGCAGTTCTTC
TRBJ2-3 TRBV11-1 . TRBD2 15 CASSLAGTSADTQYF TGTGCCAGCAGCTTAGCCGGGACTAGCGCAGATACGCAGTATTTT
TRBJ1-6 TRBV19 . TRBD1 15 CASSTGTGYNSPLHF TGTGCCAGTAGTACCGGGACAGGGTATAATTCACCCCTCCACTTT
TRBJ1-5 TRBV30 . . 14 CAWSVNMANQPQHF TGTGCCTGGAGTGTAAACATGGCCAATCAGCCCCAGCATTTT
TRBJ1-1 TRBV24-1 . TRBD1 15 CATSANTGANTEAFF TGTGCCACCAGTGCTAACACAGGGGCAAACACTGAAGCTTTCTTT
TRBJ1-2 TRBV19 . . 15 CASKFTGGENYGYTF TGTGCCAGTAAATTCACGGGGGGGGAGAACTATGGCTACACCTTC
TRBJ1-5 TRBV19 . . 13 CASSMGNWQPQHF TGTGCCAGTAGTATGGGCAACTGGCAGCCCCAGCATTTT
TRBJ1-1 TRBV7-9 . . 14 CASSLESERTEAFF TGTGCCAGCAGCTTAGAGTCCGAGAGGACTGAAGCTTTCTTT
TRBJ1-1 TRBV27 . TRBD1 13 CASSSLGQAEAFF TGTGCCAGCAGTTCCCTCGGACAGGCTGAAGCTTTCTTT
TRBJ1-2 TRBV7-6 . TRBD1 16 CASSLGNPGQGYGYTF TGTGCCAGCAGCTTAGGGAACCCGGGACAGGGCTATGGCTACACCTTC
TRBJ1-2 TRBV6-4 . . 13 CARWYGSDYGYTF TGTGCCAGATGGTACGGGTCGGACTATGGCTACACCTTC
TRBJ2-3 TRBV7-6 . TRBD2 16 CASSLDPGGGTDTQYF TGTGCCAGCAGCTTAGACCCGGGGGGGGGCACAGATACGCAGTATTTT
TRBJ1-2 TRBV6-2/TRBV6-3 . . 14 CASSYEGTLYGYTF TGTGCCAGCAGTTATGAGGGGACTCTCTATGGCTACACCTTC
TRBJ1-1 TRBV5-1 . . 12 CASRTGTTEAFF TGCGCCAGCAGAACAGGGACCACTGAAGCTTTCTTT
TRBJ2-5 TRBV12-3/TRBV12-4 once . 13 CASSEGVAETQYF TGTGCCAGCAGTGAGGGGGTTGCGGAGACCCAGTACTTC
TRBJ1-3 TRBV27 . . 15 CASSLTHDSGNTIYF TGTGCCAGCAGTTTGACACATGACTCTGGAAACACCATATATTTT
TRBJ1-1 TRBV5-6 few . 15 CASSLTSTGNTEAFF TGTGCCAGCAGCTTGACCTCAACAGGGAACACTGAAGCTTTCTTT
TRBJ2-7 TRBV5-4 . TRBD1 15 CASSLALDRERTQYF TGTGCCAGCAGCTTGGCCCTAGACAGGGAACGTACGCAGTACTTC
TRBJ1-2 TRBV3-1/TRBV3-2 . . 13 CASSQEPNYGYTF TGTGCCAGCAGCCAGGAGCCTAACTATGGCTACACCTTC
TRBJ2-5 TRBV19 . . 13 CASSIEVGVSQYF TGTGCCAGTAGTATAGAGGTAGGGGTTTCCCAGTACTTC
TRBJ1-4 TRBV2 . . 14 CASSEGTRTEKLFF TGTGCCAGCAGTGAAGGGACACGGACGGAAAAACTGTTTTTT
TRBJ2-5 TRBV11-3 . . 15 CASSRGSQDQETQYF TGTGCCAGCAGTAGGGGGTCCCAGGACCAAGAGACCCAGTACTTC
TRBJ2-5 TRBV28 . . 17 CASSSPGSATSRETQYF TGTGCCAGCAGCAGCCCCGGTTCCGCCACCTCCAGGGAGACCCAGTACTTC